The 30 T cell receptor beta chains below come from one sample, sequenced in a study of Graves' ophthalmopathy and Graves' hyperthyroidism. Using RNA transcripts, the TCR beta CDR3 regions were amplified. The first round was an RT-PCR with HTBI primers, and the second round was a multiplex PCR. MiXCR, applied by TCRdb to the multiplex PCR reads, yields one record per CDR3 protein. This table holds about 380,000 distinct CDR3 sequences, 15% found once. Sequencing used peripheral blood. These receptors all come from a woman aged 18-29 years with stable Graves' hyperthyroidism.

The chain employs TRBV6-1 and TRBJ2-5, with a possible D match to TRBD2 (6 bases). The CDR3 extends over 13 amino acids. With 8 bases removed from V and 5 bases from J, the gap between germline ends came to 15 bases. CDR1 and CDR2 from the germline V gene are MNHNS and SASEGT. DNA for the CDR3: TGTGCCAGCTTCTCACTAGCATGGGAGACCCAGTACTTC. It specifies CASFSLAWETQYF.

The gene calls are TRBV6-1 and TRBJ2-5, with D uncertain. Trimming cost V 8 bases and J 6 bases, with 13 bases left between them. The germline V gene encodes CDR1 MNHNS and CDR2 SASEGT. The CDR3 length is 12 residues. CDR3 DNA: TGTGCCAGCGAGGCCGGCCACAAGACCCAGTACTTC. Encoded protein: CASEAGHKTQYF.

This clonotype was seen repeatedly, ten times or more. This chain links TRBV7-8 with TRBJ2-5, with 9 positions matching TRBD2. The J segment lost 6 bases and the V segment lost 5 bases, leaving 7 bases of the junction unmatched. CDR3 size: 14 residues. Germline V gene sequence: CDR1 SGHVS, CDR2 FQNEAQ. The CDR3 sequence is CASSDLAGTKTQYF. The CDR3 DNA sequence: TGTGCCAGCAGCGACCTAGCGGGGACAAAGACCCAGTACTTC. Together with reference TRBV7-8 and TRBJ2-5, the CDR3 gives the full variable domain: GAGVSQSPRYKVAKRGQDVALRCDPISGHVSLFWYQQALGQGPEFLTYFQNEAQLDKSGLPSDRFFAERPEGSVSTLKIQRTQQEDSAVYLCASSDLAGTKTQYFGPGTRLLVL.

This clonotype has at least ten counts. The CDR3 region has the DNA TGTGCCACCAGCAGAGAGGCGGGGGTTATGAACACTGAAGCTTTCTTT. Translation gives CATSREAGVMNTEAFF. The chain joins TRBV15 to TRBJ1-1; perhaps TRBD1 as D (5 bases). Per the germline V gene, CDR1 is LNHNV and CDR2 is YYDKDF (reference sequence). V was cut by 0 bases and J by 0 bases, with 11 bases left in between. There are 16 residues in the CDR3.

This clonotype was recorded at least ten times. This rearrangement joins TRBV3-1 to TRBJ2-5; TRBD2 might be the D (5 bases). V lost 8 bases and J 5 bases, leaving 9 bases between the germline ends. CDR1 is LGHDT and CDR2 is YNNKEL in the germline V gene (reference sequence). This CDR3 contains 11 residues. The CDR3 bases are TGTGCCAGCCCTCCGGGGGAGACCCAGTACTTC. Translation gives CASPPGETQYF.

This clonotype showed up many times. The chain has TRBV6-5 and TRBJ1-6; D possibly corresponds to TRBD1 (6 bases). CDR1 and CDR2 from the germline V gene are MNHEY and SVGAGI. This CDR3 spans 16 amino acids. The germline V and J ends were trimmed by 3 bases and 3 bases, with 12 bases remaining between them. The CDR3: CASSYRGANYNSPLHF. The CDR3 nucleotides are TGTGCCAGCAGTTATCGGGGGGCTAACTATAATTCACCCCTCCACTTT.

This clonotype was seen just once. The rearrangement links TRBV11-2 to TRBJ1-3; 7 bases fit TRBD1. The CDR3 extends over 15 amino acids. Trimming cost V 5 bases and J 0 bases; bases outside gene matches: 4. Germline CDR1 SGHAT, CDR2 FQNNGV. The chain's CDR3 is CASSEGASSGNTIYF. The CDR3 nucleotides are TGTGCCAGCAGCGAGGGGGCCAGCTCTGGAAACACCATATATTTT.

Many counts were recorded for this clonotype. The chain employs TRBV6-1 and TRBJ2-7, with D possibly being TRBD1 (5 bases). The germline CDR1 and CDR2 sequences are MNHNS and SASEGT. The CDR3 consists of 14 residues. The V and J ends lost 11 bases and 0 bases respectively, with 17 bases between them. The CDR3 sequence: CASGSQLSSYEQYF. CDR3 DNA: TGTGCCTCAGGGTCGCAGTTAAGCTCCTACGAGCAGTACTTC.

This clonotype was detected many times. The chain carries TRBV19 and TRBJ1-2; no clear D. Germline V lookup: CDR1 LNHDA, CDR2 SQIVND (reference sequence). V gave up 6 bases and J gave up 8 bases, with 16 bases separating them. The length of the CDR3 is 13 residues. CDR3 region: CASRQSSVRGYTF. DNA for the CDR3: TGTGCCAGTAGGCAGTCCAGCGTGCGAGGCTACACCTTC.

This clonotype was counted ten times or more. This chain links TRBV29-1 with TRBJ2-7; a weak D match, TRBD2 (7 bases). V lost 4 bases and J 6 bases, leaving 10 bases between the germline ends. CDR3 size: 11 residues. Germline V gene lookup returns CDR1 SQVTM and CDR2 ANQGSEA. CDR3 residues: CSVVRGREQYF. CDR3 nucleotide sequence: TGCAGCGTTGTGCGGGGGCGCGAGCAGTACTTC.

With respect to this clonotype: Mismatch with germline at one junction end may stem from a read error. This chain links TRBV28 with TRBJ1-6; D may be TRBD1 (5 bases). The CDR3 runs to 14 residues. Looked up from germline, CDR1 is MDHEN and CDR2 is SYDVKM. The CDR3 DNA sequence: TGTGCCAGCACCCTTGGGACCTCTAATTCACCCCTCCATTTT. Protein sequence: CASTLGTSNSPLHF. Variable domain in full (rest from reference TRBV28 and TRBJ1-6): DVKVTQSSRYLVKRTGEKVFLECVQDMDHENMFWYRQDPGLGLRLIYFSYDVKMKEKGDIPEGYSVSREKKERFSLILESASTNQTSMYLCASTLGTSNSPLHFGNGTRLTVT.

This clonotype was counted many times. This chain joins TRBV19 and TRBJ1-2; 9 nucleotides align to TRBD1. The CDR3 is 13 amino acids. The J segment lost 7 bases and the V segment lost 9 bases, leaving 9 bases of the junction unmatched. Germline V CDR1 and CDR2: LNHDA, SQIVND (reference sequence). CDR3 sequence (DNA): TGTGCCAGCTCGGGACAGGGTATCCGTGGCTACACCTTC. Amino acid sequence: CASSGQGIRGYTF.

This clonotype was detected ten times or more. The J gene is TRBJ1-5, the V gene TRBV20-1; D possibly corresponds to TRBD1 (5 bases). This CDR3 spans 15 amino acids. V was shortened by 2 bases and J by 4 bases, with 15 bases between the two germline ends. Germline CDR1 and CDR2: DFQATT and SNEGSKA (reference sequence). The CDR3 loop is CSARRVGEGNQPQHF. In DNA, the CDR3 is TGCAGTGCTAGACGGGTGGGGGAAGGAAATCAGCCCCAGCATTTT.

Concerning this clonotype: This may arise from a read error, as a much more abundant clone is one base away. The CDR3 loop reads CASSAGLLDTQYF. DNA for the CDR3: TGTGCCAGCAGCGCCGGCCTGTTAGATACCCAGTACTTC. V and J are TRBV9 and TRBJ2-5, with no clear D. Looked up from germline, CDR1 is SGDLS and CDR2 is YYNGEE. The CDR3 totals 13 residues. Trimming took off 3 bases at V and 8 bases at J, with 14 bases between the two ends.

This clonotype was detected only a few times. A much larger clonotype is one base distant, so this may be a read error. The genes are TRBV25-1 and TRBJ1-5; the match to TRBD1 covers 7 bases. This CDR3 has 16 amino acids. Germline CDR1 and CDR2: MGHDK and SYGVNS. Trimming took 5 bases from V and 6 from J; bases not matched to a gene: 13. The CDR3 DNA reads as TGTGCCAGCAGTCCCCCCGACAGGGAGGGCAGTCAGCCCCAGCATTTT. Encoded protein: CASSPPDREGSQPQHF.

This clonotype has a count of ten or more. The chain recombines TRBV6-5 with TRBJ1-2, with 9 bases identical to TRBD1. CDR3 size: 12 residues. V was clipped by 8 bases and J by 8 bases; unmatched bases: 6. CDR1 MNHEY and CDR2 SVGAGI come from the germline V gene. The DNA for the CDR3 is TGTGCCAGCTCAGACAGGGGGACGGGCTACACCTTC. This translates into CASSDRGTGYTF.

This clonotype was detected many times. This chain links TRBV5-1 with TRBJ2-4, with 7 nucleotides matching TRBD1. This CDR3 region has 16 residues. V trimming: 0 bases; J trimming: 5 bases; junction bases outside the gene matches: 8. Germline CDR1 and CDR2: SGHRS and YFSETQ. The CDR3 DNA reads as TGCGCCAGCAGCTTGGGACAGGGAAGCTCCGAAAACATTCAGTACTTC. Protein product: CASSLGQGSSENIQYF.

This clonotype was detected many times. V and J are TRBV7-9 and TRBJ1-2, with a tentative D call TRBD1 (5 bases). This CDR3 region has 13 residues. Trimming stripped 1 base from V and 7 bases from J, with 10 bases between. CDR1 and CDR2 (germline): SEHNR, FQNEAQ (reference sequence). The CDR3 sequence is CASSLVRGGGYTF. DNA for the CDR3: TGTGCCAGCAGCTTAGTGAGGGGTGGTGGCTACACCTTC.

This clonotype showed up many times. J is TRBJ1-1 and V is TRBV5-1; D perhaps matches TRBD1 (5 bases). V lost 4 bases to trimming and J lost 3 bases, with 13 bases between them. The CDR3 has 14 residues. Germline V gene data show CDR1 as SGHRS and CDR2 as YFSETQ. In nucleotides, the CDR3 is TGCGCCAGCAGCCTGGAGGGCAGGGACACTGAAGCTTTCTTT. It specifies CASSLEGRDTEAFF.

Ten or more counts support this clonotype. The chain joins TRBV11-2 to TRBJ1-1; the D is unclear. The germline CDR1 and CDR2 sequences are SGHAT and FQNNGV. The CDR3 is 11 residues long. V was shortened by 6 bases and J by 8 bases, with 10 bases between the two germline ends. CDR3 sequence: CASSYSTEAFF. The CDR3 DNA follows: TGTGCCAGCAGTTACTCGACCGAAGCTTTCTTT.

This clonotype was counted at least ten times. This chain joins TRBV6-2 or TRBV6-3 and TRBJ1-2, with 8 bases lining up with TRBD1. The germline V gene has CDR1 MNHEY and CDR2 SVGEGT. The V segment lost 5 bases and the J segment 5 bases; nucleotides outside the gene matches: 7. The CDR3 has 14 amino acids. Here the CDR3 DNA reads TGTGCCAGCAGTCTACGGACAGGGTTTTATGGCTACACCTTC. Residues: CASSLRTGFYGYTF.

This clonotype was seen at least ten times. The gene calls are TRBV11-3 and TRBJ2-5; D may be TRBD2 (6 bases). Per germline, CDR1 SGHNT and CDR2 YENEEA. V was pared by 5 bases and J by 5 bases, with 18 bases between. The CDR3 sequence is 15 residues long. The CDR3 nucleotides are TGTGCCAGCAGCAGTAGGAGGGTAACGGGGGAGACCCAGTACTTC. The encoded protein is CASSSRRVTGETQYF.

The chain employs TRBV27 and TRBJ1-2, with D hard to call. The CDR3 is 15 residues long. Germline-derived CDR1 and CDR2 are MNHEY and SMNVEV (reference sequence). With 5 bases removed from V and 4 bases from J, the gap between germline ends came to 17 bases. CDR3 in amino acids: CASSTLWSGLYGYTF. DNA for the CDR3: TGTGCCAGCAGTACCCTGTGGAGTGGACTCTATGGCTACACCTTC.

This clonotype came up many times. This chain uses TRBV5-1 with TRBJ1-1; TRBD1 is a possible D gene (5 bases). The CDR3 is 13 residues long. Trimming shortened V by 3 bases and J by 0 bases, and 6 bases separated the two germline ends. Germline CDR1 reads SGHRS; CDR2 reads YFSETQ. Here the CDR3 DNA reads TGCGCCAGCAGCTGGGACTTGAACACTGAAGCTTTCTTT. Protein product: CASSWDLNTEAFF.

This clonotype was counted ten times or more. V is TRBV6-2 or TRBV6-3 and J is TRBJ2-5; the match to TRBD2 covers 8 bases. Germline lookup yields CDR1 MNHEY and CDR2 SVGEGT. CDR3 length equals 13 residues. V was clipped by 11 bases and J by 5 bases; unmatched bases: 10. The CDR3 reads CAGGSGGAETQYF. DNA for the CDR3: TGTGCCGGCGGCTCCGGGGGGGCGGAGACCCAGTACTTC.

At least ten counts were recorded for this clonotype. V gene TRBV4-1 combines with J gene TRBJ1-1, with D unclear. This CDR3 spans 14 amino acids. CDR1 and CDR2 from the germline V gene are MGHRA and YSYEKL. V shed 0 bases and J shed 3 bases, with 8 bases lying between them. The CDR3 sequence is CASSQDIRDTEAFF. The CDR3 DNA follows: TGCGCCAGCAGCCAAGATATAAGGGACACTGAAGCTTTCTTT.

This clonotype was seen ten or more times. V usage is TRBV5-1 and J usage is TRBJ2-5; TRBD2 is a possible D gene (5 bases). V lost 5 bases and J 1 base, leaving 15 bases between the germline ends. Germline lookup yields CDR1 SGHRS and CDR2 YFSETQ. The CDR3 is 15 residues long. The CDR3 protein is CASRRDVSSQETQYF. In DNA form, the CDR3 reads TGCGCCAGCAGGAGGGATGTGTCTAGCCAAGAGACCCAGTACTTC.

This clonotype has a count of ten or more. The CDR3, as DNA: TGTGCCAGCAAAGTCCCGGGACTTCCCGTCAACACTGAAGCTTTCTTT. It specifies CASKVPGLPVNTEAFF. The chain carries TRBV12-3 or TRBV12-4 and TRBJ1-1; weak D call: TRBD1 (5 bases). V gave up 7 bases and J gave up 2 bases, with 20 bases separating them. This CDR3 has 16 residues.

This clonotype was recorded at least ten times. The chain joins TRBV12-3 or TRBV12-4 to TRBJ2-5, with TRBD2 matching over 7 bases. The ends lost 5 bases at V and 2 bases at J; junction bases unmatched: 5. The CDR3 totals 14 residues. In DNA, the CDR3 is TGTGCCAGCAGTCTCGGACTAGGGCAAGAGACCCAGTACTTC. It encodes CASSLGLGQETQYF.

This clonotype was picked up many times. This chain uses TRBV4-1 with TRBJ2-5; 8 positions match TRBD2. From germline, CDR1 is MGHRA and CDR2 YSYEKL. The J segment lost 5 bases and the V segment lost 1 base, leaving 6 bases of the junction unmatched. CDR3 length: 15 amino acids. CDR3 sequence reads: CASSQAGGLRETQYF. The CDR3, as DNA: TGCGCCAGCAGCCAAGCGGGGGGGCTAAGGGAGACCCAGTACTTC.